This TCR beta chain stems from a study of cytomegalovirus exposure and HLA in healthy donors. General observations from the study: What TCR beta sequences reportedly achieved was accurate prediction of HLA-A and HLA-B alleles in most subjects. High specificity and sensitivity for cytomegalovirus status were reported for the classifier. Overall, 164 TCR beta chains were annotated as cytomegalovirus-associated.

To note about this clone: The antigen is not known.

Primers included in the PCR were 60 Vbeta and 13 Jbeta primers. Generated by immunoSEQ multiplex PCR, the TCRdb table keeps only in-frame clones and is missing some. The repertoire holds 70,000 to 95,000 clones, around 76% seen once, with around 1.5% in the top ten. This clonotype was sampled from a middle-aged man in good health and CMV-seronegative. Sample: PBMCs.

Written as DNA, the CDR3 is TGTGCCAGCAGAAGGACAGGGTCCGATACGCAGTATTTT. Translation: CASRRTGSDTQYF. The chain uses TRBV6-1 and TRBJ2-3; TRBD1 matches 8 bases. This CDR3 contains 13 residues. Germline V gene sequence: CDR1 MNHNS, CDR2 SASEGT. With 6 bases clipped from V and 6 bases from J, the junction kept 5 bases outside the gene matches.